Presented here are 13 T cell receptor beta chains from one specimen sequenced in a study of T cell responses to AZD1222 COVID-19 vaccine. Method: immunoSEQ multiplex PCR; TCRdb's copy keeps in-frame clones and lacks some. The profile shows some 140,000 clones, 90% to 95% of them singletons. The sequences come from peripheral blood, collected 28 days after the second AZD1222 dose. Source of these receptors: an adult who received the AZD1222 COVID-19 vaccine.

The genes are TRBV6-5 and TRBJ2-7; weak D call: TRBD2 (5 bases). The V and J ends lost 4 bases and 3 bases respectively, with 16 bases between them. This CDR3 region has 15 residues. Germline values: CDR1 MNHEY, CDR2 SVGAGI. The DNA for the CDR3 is TGTGCCAGCAGTTCCGACTGGTCGAGGGTCTACGAGCAGTACTTC. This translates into CASSSDWSRVYEQYF.

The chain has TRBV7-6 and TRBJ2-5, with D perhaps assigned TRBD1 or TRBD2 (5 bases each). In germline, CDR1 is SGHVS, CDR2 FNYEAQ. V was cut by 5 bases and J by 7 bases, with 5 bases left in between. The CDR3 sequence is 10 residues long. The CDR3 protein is CASSGGTQYF. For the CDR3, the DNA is TGTGCCAGCAGCGGGGGGACCCAGTACTTC.

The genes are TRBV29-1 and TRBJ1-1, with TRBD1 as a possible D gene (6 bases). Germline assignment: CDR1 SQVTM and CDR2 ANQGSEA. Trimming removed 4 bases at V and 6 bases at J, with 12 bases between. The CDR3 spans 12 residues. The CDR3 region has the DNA TGCAGCGTTGTAGGGGGGCGGGCTGAAGCTTTCTTT. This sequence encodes CSVVGGRAEAFF.

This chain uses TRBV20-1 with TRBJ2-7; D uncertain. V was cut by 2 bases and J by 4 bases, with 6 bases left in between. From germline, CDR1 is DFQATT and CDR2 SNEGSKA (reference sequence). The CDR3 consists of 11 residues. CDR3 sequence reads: CSARSGYEQYF. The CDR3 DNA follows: TGCAGTGCTAGAAGTGGATACGAGCAGTACTTC.

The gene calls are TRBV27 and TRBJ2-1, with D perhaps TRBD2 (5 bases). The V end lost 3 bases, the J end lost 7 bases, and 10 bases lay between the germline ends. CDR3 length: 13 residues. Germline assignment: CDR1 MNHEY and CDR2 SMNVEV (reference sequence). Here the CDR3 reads CASSLSGVNEQFF. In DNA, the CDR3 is TGTGCCAGCAGTTTGAGCGGCGTTAATGAGCAGTTCTTC.

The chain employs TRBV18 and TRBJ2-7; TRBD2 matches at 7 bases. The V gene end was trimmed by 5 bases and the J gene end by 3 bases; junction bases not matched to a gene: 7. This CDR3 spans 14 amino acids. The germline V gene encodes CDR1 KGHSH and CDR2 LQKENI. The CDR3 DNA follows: TGTGCCAGCTCATGGGGACTAAATAACTACGAGCAGTACTTC. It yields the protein CASSWGLNNYEQYF.

This CDR3 reads CAWSPGQGFEKLFF. The CDR3 DNA reads as TGTGCCTGGAGTCCCGGACAGGGGTTTGAAAAACTGTTTTTT. The chain has TRBV30 and TRBJ1-4; 9 nucleotides align to TRBD1. Losses at the gene ends were 2 bases for V and 7 bases for J; bases not matched to a gene: 5. CDR3 length: 14 amino acids. Germline CDR1 GTSNPN, CDR2 SVGIG (reference sequence).

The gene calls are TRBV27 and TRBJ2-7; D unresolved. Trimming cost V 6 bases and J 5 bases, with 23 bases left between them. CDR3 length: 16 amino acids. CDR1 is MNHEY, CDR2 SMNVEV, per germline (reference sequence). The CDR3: CASSRAARAEWDEQYF. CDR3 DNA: TGTGCCAGCAGCCGGGCCGCTCGTGCTGAATGGGACGAGCAGTACTTC.

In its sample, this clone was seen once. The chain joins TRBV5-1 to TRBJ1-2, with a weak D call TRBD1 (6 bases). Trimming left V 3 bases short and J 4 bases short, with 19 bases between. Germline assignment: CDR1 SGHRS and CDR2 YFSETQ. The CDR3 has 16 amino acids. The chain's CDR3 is CASSSDLWTVSYGYTF. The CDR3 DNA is TGCGCCAGCAGCTCAGACCTTTGGACAGTCTCCTATGGCTACACCTTC.

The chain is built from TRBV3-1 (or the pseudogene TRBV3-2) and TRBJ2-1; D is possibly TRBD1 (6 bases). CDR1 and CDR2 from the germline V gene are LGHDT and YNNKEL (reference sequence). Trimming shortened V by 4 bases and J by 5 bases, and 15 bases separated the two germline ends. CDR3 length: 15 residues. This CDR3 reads CASSRSGGKNNEQFF. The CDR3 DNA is TGTGCCAGCAGCCGATCTGGGGGCAAAAACAATGAGCAGTTCTTC.

This chain's CDR3 is CASSTGGNTIYF. The CDR3 DNA is TGTGCCAGCAGCACAGGGGGAAACACCATATATTTT. The genes are TRBV5-4 and TRBJ1-3; TRBD1 is a possible D gene (6 bases). Looked up from germline, CDR1 is SGHNT and CDR2 is YYREEE (reference sequence). The CDR3 loop spans 12 amino acids. With 4 bases removed from V and 4 bases from J, the gap between germline ends came to 6 bases.

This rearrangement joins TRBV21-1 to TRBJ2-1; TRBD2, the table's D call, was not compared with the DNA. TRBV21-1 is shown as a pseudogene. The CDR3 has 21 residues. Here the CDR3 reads CASSLVLRLAGGSAHTNEQFF. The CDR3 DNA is TGTGCCAGCAGCCTCGTGCTTCGACTAGCGGGGGGGAGTGCACATACCAATGAGCAGTTCTTC.

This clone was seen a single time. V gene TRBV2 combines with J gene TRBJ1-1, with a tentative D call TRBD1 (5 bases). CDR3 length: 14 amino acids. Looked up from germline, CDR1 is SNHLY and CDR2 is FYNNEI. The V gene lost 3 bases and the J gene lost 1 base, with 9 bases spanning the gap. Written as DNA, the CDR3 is TGTGCCAGCAGTGAGCAGGGTCAGAACACTGAAGCTTTCTTT. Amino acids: CASSEQGQNTEAFF.